The present TCR beta chain was sequenced within a study of T cell responses to AZD1222 COVID-19 vaccine. Sequencing used immunoSEQ multiplex PCR; TCRdb keeps in-frame clones, though not all of them. The data hold 55,000 to 65,000 clones, with roughly 88% observed a single time. This sample comprised peripheral blood, obtained on day 0 of AZD1222 vaccination. The clonotype originates from an adult in good health.

CDR3 protein: CAGRTGPAWYF. The CDR3 coding sequence is TGTGCCGGGAGGACAGGTCCAGCCTGGTACTTC. This chain connects TRBV6-5 to TRBJ2-7, with D maybe TRBD1 (7 bases). The germline gives CDR1 MNHEY, CDR2 SVGAGI. V lost 11 bases, J lost 12 bases, and 20 bases lay in between. The CDR3 covers 11 residues.